Reported below is one TCR beta chain. The target of this receptor is not known. A read error is likely, as this CDR3 ends without the conserved phenylalanine or tryptophan. The data belong to a study of tumor and adjacent non-tumor tissue in lung cancer listed by TCRdb under 2018. As for the study more broadly: The cohort included under 15 adenocarcinoma, a couple of squamous cell carcinoma and 1 small cell lung cancer patients. The roughly 15 enrolled patients, of whom around 10 were men and 5 were women, were aged 31 to 76 years and were diagnosed with TNM stage I to III disease. Sequencing generated a total of some 130 million productive TCRbeta reads, averaging roughly 4.2 million reads per sample. The study compared bulk TCRbeta repertoires from lung tumor tissue and matched distant non-tumor lung tissue of some 16 lung cancer patients. For each patient, one tumor sample and one normal lung sample were taken, giving a few dozen paired specimens that underwent TCRbeta CDR3 sequencing.

Bulk unsorted tissue served as the source for RNA extraction, and RNA quality was assessed using a NanoDrop ND-1000 and an Agilent 2100. Newly diagnosed lung cancer patients without prior chemotherapy who had been admitted for thoracic surgery in China between August and November 2014 were enrolled as donors. Anyone who had undergone radiotherapy or chemotherapy before, or who had another cancer at the same time, was left out of the study. Pieces of surgical tissue measuring about 1-2 cm3 were kept in RNAlater solution and stored at -80 degrees C until use. Study-wide conclusions, independent of this receptor: The cohort had only 15 patients, and the authors noted that larger samples and more detailed clinical data are needed. Peripheral blood was not sequenced, so blood TCRbeta repertoires were not examined in the lung cancer patients of the study. A significantly larger cumulative share of the repertoire was made up by the top 100 clones in normal lung than in tumor tissue. TCR diversity was significantly higher in younger patients, and greater tumor TCR diversity was associated with shorter overall survival and shorter disease-free survival. The methods do not name the sequencing platform or mention unique molecular identifiers. TCR diversity (inverse Simpson) was significantly higher in tumor than in normal lung tissue (roughly 430 vs 170, P = 0.0075, Mann-Whitney U test).

Library prep was done by multiplex PCR. Sequencing instrument: Illumina HiSeq 2500. Following protocols modified from ARM-PCR, the researchers constructed TCRbeta libraries through three rounds of nested PCR with primers (Table S4). Before sequencing, PCR products in the 200-500 bp range were cut out of the gel and cleaned up using the QIAquick gel extraction kit. The authors' pipeline ran thus. Trimmomatic was used to clean the reads, FLASH merged the cleaned reads into complete CDR3 sequences, and MiTCR assigned the sequences to V(D)J germline segments. Clonal diversity was computed as the inverse Simpson's index with VDJtools. Productive reads were defined as in-frame sequences without a premature stop codon. TCRdb applied fastp at Q25 and MiXCR to the public reads, then kept only in-frame beta chains. CDR3 protein duplicates are merged, each entry listing the most common genes and DNA. TCRdb, not the original authors, processed these V and J calls. The sample records 71,000 or so distinct CDR3 sequences, around 75% of which are singletons. The top ten hold about an eighth of the sample.

The CDR3 totals 14 residues, both ends included. Only the CDR3 region is kept as DNA, spanning 42 bases read in frame from base 1. Relative to germline, V is missing 5 bases and J is missing 8 bases, with 8 bases of the junction outside any gene match. Reading the germline V gene gives CDR1 MNHNS and CDR2 SASEGT. This receptor chain uses TRBV6-1 and TRBJ2-1; 8 junctional bases match TRBD1. The clonotype was recovered from a woman aged 45-60 years with non-small cell lung cancer. Sequenced input: lung tumor tissue. The CDR3 region: CASSIQGEKDEQFL. The DNA reads as follows: TGTGCCAGCAGTATACAGGGGGAAAAAGATGAGCAGTTCCTC.